This TCR beta chain stems from a study of cytomegalovirus exposure and HLA in healthy donors. This CDR3 region has 15 residues. Germline lookup yields CDR1 SGHDN and CDR2 FVKESK. Trimming removed 1 base from V and 4 bases from J; junction bases left unmatched: 2. The PCR employed 60 Vbeta primers together with 13 Jbeta primers. Sequencing used immunoSEQ multiplex PCR; TCRdb keeps in-frame clones, though not all of them. The sample has about 57,000 clones, approximately 72% seen once. The origin of this receptor is a woman in her forties or fifties in good health and CMV-seronegative. The J gene is TRBJ1-1, the V gene TRBV14; the match to TRBD1 covers 11 bases. The sequenced sample consisted of PBMCs. In nucleotides, the CDR3 is TGTGCCAGCAGCCAAGCCGGGACAGGGGGCACTGAAGCTTTCTTT. This sequence encodes CASSQAGTGGTEAFF.